Shown below are 6 T cell receptor beta chains from a single sample sequenced in a study of T cell repertoires in cytomegalovirus infection. MiXCR was run by TCRdb on the reads, yielding one entry per CDR3 protein. This repertoire shows more than 200,000 distinct CDR3 sequences, roughly 10% found once; its top ten account for roughly 15%. The material sequenced was PBMCs. Receptor source: a human donor in good health (CMV status not recorded). Some clones in this sample may be carry-over from other donors' samples.

At least ten counts were recorded for this clonotype. The chain recombines TRBV7-6 with TRBJ1-1; 8 bases line up with TRBD1. The V gene end was trimmed by 2 bases and the J gene end by 4 bases; junction bases not matched to a gene: 9. This CDR3 has 16 residues. Germline V gene data show CDR1 as SGHVS and CDR2 as FNYEAQ. CDR3 sequence reads: CASSLRAGQGSTEAFF. The CDR3 DNA is TGTGCCAGCAGCTTAAGGGCCGGACAGGGTAGCACTGAAGCTTTCTTT.

V usage is TRBV7-2 and J usage is TRBJ2-1, with no clear D. CDR3 length: 14 amino acids. V shed 1 base and J shed 8 bases, with 12 bases lying between them. In germline, CDR1 is SGHTA, CDR2 FQGNSA. CDR3 amino acids: CASSLVRAGDEQFF. CDR3 nucleotide sequence: TGTGCCAGCAGCTTAGTCCGTGCTGGGGATGAGCAGTTCTTC.

This clonotype appeared many times. J is TRBJ2-3 and V is TRBV7-9, with TRBD1 identical over 9 bases. Germline CDR1 is SEHNR and CDR2 is FQNEAQ (reference sequence). V was clipped by 2 bases and J by 2 bases; unmatched bases: 8. This CDR3 has 17 residues. The CDR3 reads CASSLLGGQGLTDTQYF. The CDR3 DNA sequence: TGTGCCAGCAGCTTACTGGGGGGACAGGGTCTCACAGATACGCAGTATTTT.

Comment on this clonotype: A much larger clone differs by one base, so this may be a read error. The chain recombines TRBV7-2 with TRBJ2-7, with a possible D match to TRBD2 (5 bases). The CDR3 runs to 14 residues. Germline V lookup: CDR1 SGHTA, CDR2 FQGNSA. The CDR3 sequence is CASNLAGPGIEQYF. Written as DNA, the CDR3 is TGTGCCAGCAACTTAGCTGGACCCGGGATCGAGCAGTACTTC. Complete variable domain (other parts from reference TRBV7-2 and TRBJ2-7): GAGVSQSPSNKVTEKGKDVELRCDPISGHTALYWYRQSLGQGLEFLIYFQGNSAPDKSGLPSDRFSAERTGGSVSTLTIQRTQQEDSAVYLCASNLAGPGIEQYFGPGTRLTVT.

This clonotype was recorded at least ten times. The CDR3 nucleotides read TGTGCCAGCAGCTTGCTAGCGGGGGGCCGGGATGAGCAGTTCTTC. It yields the protein CASSLLAGGRDEQFF. The rearrangement uses TRBV7-2 and TRBJ2-1; 11 bases match TRBD2. Germline CDR1 reads SGHTA; CDR2 reads FQGNSA. The CDR3 consists of 15 residues. V dropped 3 bases and J dropped 8; count of bases not matched to a gene: 6.

The chain recombines TRBV20-1 with TRBJ2-1, with 8 bases aligning to TRBD2. The CDR3 is made up of 14 amino acids. Germline V gene sequence: CDR1 DFQATT, CDR2 SNEGSKA (reference sequence). V was clipped by 5 bases and J by 0 bases; unmatched bases: 3. CDR3 sequence (DNA): TGCAGTGCTCCGACTAGCGCCTCCTACAATGAGCAGTTCTTC. It encodes CSAPTSASYNEQFF.